Below, 14 T cell receptor beta chains from the same sample are listed, as sequenced in a study of blood T cells in healthy people across ages. The authors ran a second PCR of about 6 to 11 cycles using a sample-barcoded 5' primer and a J-beta primer mix. Via MiXCR, TCRdb re-called the 5' RACE reads, giving one row per CDR3 protein. The table lists roughly 550,000 distinct CDR3 sequences, under 30% of them singletons. Separately, the same data were catalogued under a study of T cells of mothers and their children.

The specimen sequenced was blood. The receptors derive from a boy younger than 18 in good health.

The rearrangement joins TRBV12-3 or TRBV12-4 to TRBJ1-1; no clear D. The germline V and J ends were trimmed by 5 bases and 5 bases, with 9 bases remaining between them. CDR3 size: 12 residues. Written as DNA, the CDR3 is TGTGCCAGCAGTCGCCACGGGACTGAAGCTTTCTTT. Its translation is CASSRHGTEAFF.

This chain joins TRBV7-6 and TRBJ1-4; D not resolved. The CDR3 is made up of 16 amino acids. Deletions cut 2 bases from V and 5 bases from J, with 15 bases between. CDR1 SGHVS and CDR2 FNYEAQ come from the germline V gene. CDR3 in DNA: TGTGCCAGCAGCTTATCAGGATGGGGTTTCAATGAAAAACTGTTTTTT. Protein product: CASSLSGWGFNEKLFF.

Only a few counts were recorded for this clonotype. The gene calls are TRBV6-5 and TRBJ2-1, with a tentative D call TRBD2 (6 bases). This CDR3 region has 18 residues. The V and J ends lost 3 bases and 5 bases respectively, with 23 bases between them. Per the germline V gene, CDR1 is MNHEY and CDR2 is SVGAGI. Written as DNA, the CDR3 is TGTGCCAGCAGTTATCCCGGACTAACGGGGAGTGGAAACAATGAGCAGTTCTTC. Protein product: CASSYPGLTGSGNNEQFF.

In this sample, this clonotype turned up a few times. The chain uses TRBV7-3 and TRBJ2-1, with no clear D. The CDR3 has 15 residues. Germline CDR1 reads SGHTA; CDR2 reads FQGTGA. V lost 5 bases to trimming and J lost 7 bases, with 18 bases between them. The CDR3 sequence is CASSPQVSHGNEQFF. DNA for the CDR3: TGTGCCAGCAGCCCCCAAGTGTCCCACGGGAATGAGCAGTTCTTC.

This clonotype was found a few times. The genes are TRBV4-1 and TRBJ1-4, with 7 bases lining up with TRBD1. The CDR3 consists of 15 residues. After removal of 1 base from V and 5 bases from J, the junction contained 4 bases not matched to a gene. Per the germline V gene, CDR1 is MGHRA and CDR2 is YSYEKL. The CDR3: CASSQGDRVNEKLFF. The CDR3 DNA reads as TGCGCCAGCAGCCAAGGAGACAGGGTGAATGAAAAACTGTTTTTT.

This chain connects TRBV11-2 to TRBJ2-7; D ambiguous. The ends were cut back, 4 bases at V and 4 bases at J, with 8 bases in the middle. The germline CDR1 and CDR2 sequences are SGHAT and FQNNGV. The CDR3 sequence is 12 residues long. The CDR3 here is CASSSSKYEQYF. CDR3 sequence (DNA): TGTGCCAGCAGCTCCTCAAAGTACGAGCAGTACTTC.

V usage is TRBV10-3 and J usage is TRBJ1-6; D is possibly TRBD1 (6 bases). The CDR3 contains 12 residues. The V end was cut by 9 bases, the J end by 6 bases, with 9 bases between. Germline assignment: CDR1 ENHRY and CDR2 SYGVKD. This CDR3 is CAIQGINSPLHF. The CDR3 DNA reads as TGTGCCATACAGGGAATTAATTCACCCCTCCACTTT.

The table lists this clonotype with a few counts. DNA of the CDR3: TGTGCCAGCAGCCCCCGGACACTACATAATGAAAAACTGTTTTTT. Translation gives CASSPRTLHNEKLFF. The chain links TRBV7-2 to TRBJ1-4; possible D gene TRBD1, 5 bases. The V gene lost 5 bases and the J gene lost 4 bases, with 14 bases spanning the gap. The CDR3 spans 15 residues. Germline CDR1 is SGHTA and CDR2 is FQGNSA.

This clonotype showed up many times. The J gene is TRBJ2-1, the V gene TRBV9, with D uncertain. Germline V gives CDR1 SGDLS, CDR2 YYNGEE. Trimming took 6 bases from V and 3 from J, leaving 10 bases between them. The CDR3 covers 13 residues. The CDR3 DNA is TGTGCCAGCACCCCCGGCAGCTACAATGAGCAGTTCTTC. It is translated as CASTPGSYNEQFF.

A few counts support this clonotype. V gene TRBV4-3 combines with J gene TRBJ2-1, with D hard to call. Germline-derived CDR1 and CDR2 are LGHNA and YSLEER. Trimming cost V 1 base and J 8 bases, with 9 bases left between them. This CDR3 contains 13 residues. The CDR3 bases are TGCGCCAGCAGCCAAGTACCGGCGGATGAGCAGTTCTTC. It codes for CASSQVPADEQFF.

J is TRBJ2-7 and V is TRBV3-1, with 11 positions matching TRBD1. CDR1 and CDR2 from the germline V gene are LGHDT and YNNKEL (reference sequence). The junction had 10 bases not matched to a gene; V was cut back by 0 bases and J by 6 bases. There are 17 residues in the CDR3. The CDR3 is CASSQDCGTGGSSEQYF. As DNA, the CDR3 is TGTGCCAGCAGCCAAGATTGTGGGACAGGGGGTTCGTCCGAGCAGTACTTC.

This clonotype was counted a few times. The chain recombines TRBV24-1 with TRBJ1-5, with D possibly being TRBD1 (5 bases). V was clipped by 3 bases and J by 9 bases, with 23 bases between them. CDR1 is KGHDR, CDR2 SFDVKD, per germline. This CDR3 spans 17 amino acids. CDR3 bases: TGTGCCACCAGTGATGGGCACTTTAACGGTCCCCAGGGGCCCCAGCATTTT. It is translated as CATSDGHFNGPQGPQHF.

The V call is TRBV15, the J call TRBJ2-7; 10 bases match TRBD2. Per the germline V gene, CDR1 is LNHNV and CDR2 is YYDKDF (reference sequence). J was trimmed by 6 bases and V by 1 base; bases with no gene match: 6. The CDR3 extends over 15 amino acids. This chain's CDR3 is CATSRVPSGGGEQYF. DNA for the CDR3: TGTGCCACCAGCAGAGTACCTAGCGGGGGTGGCGAGCAGTACTTC.

J is TRBJ2-3 and V is TRBV6-2 or TRBV6-3; D is ambiguous. Germline loops: CDR1 MNHEY, CDR2 SVGEGT. The CDR3 contains 14 residues. The ends were cut back, 5 bases at V and 1 base at J, with 10 bases in the middle. The CDR3 here is CASSLPAGTDTQYF. The DNA for the CDR3 is TGTGCCAGCAGTCTCCCTGCGGGCACAGATACGCAGTATTTT.